The text below deals with one T cell receptor (beta chain). The data originate from a study of blood T cell repertoires in COVID-19. About the research overall: Samples representing acute and convalescent COVID-19 were sourced from the United States, Italy and Spain. From T cells, B-cell-depleted T cells, or PBMCs came the material, which was cDNA or gDNA.

Repertoires were generated with immunoSEQ multiplex PCR, while TCRdb's copy carries only in-frame clones and drops some. The table records fewer than 100,000 clones, roughly 89% of them present only once. V lost 1 base and J 2 bases, leaving 8 bases between the germline ends. This CDR3 spans 14 amino acids. The germline V gene encodes CDR1 LNHDA and CDR2 SQIVND (reference sequence). The clonotype comes from a woman in her 50s in a cohort sampled during active COVID-19. The chain uses TRBV19 and TRBJ1-1, with unresolved D. Material for sequencing was peripheral blood. CDR3 protein: CASSIAFLNTEAFF. CDR3 DNA sequence: TGTGCCAGTAGTATAGCTTTTCTAAACACTGAAGCTTTCTTT. The full variable domain, completed using reference TRBV19 and TRBJ1-1, is DGGITQSPKYLFRKEGQNVTLSCEQNLNHDAMYWYRQDPGQGLRLIYYSQIVNDFQKGDIAEGYSVSREKKESFPLTVTSAQKNPTAFYLCASSIAFLNTEAFFGQGTRLTVV.